This TCR beta chain was identified during a study of beta chain features in type 1 diabetes. The study, taken as a whole, reports: Among all four CD4+ subsets, Type 1 diabetes patients had TCRB CDR3s that were moderately but significantly shorter. Comparison showed that naive, central memory and Treg TCRB repertoires appeared more similar among patients than among healthy donors.

Reverse transcription of all isolated RNA meant that expressed TCRB transcripts were sequenced. Sequencing used immunoSEQ multiplex PCR; TCRdb keeps in-frame clones, though not all of them. The data hold 95,000 to 150,000 clones, with over 15% observed a single time. Staining for CD45RO/CCR7/CD25/CD127/CD95/CD27 allowed sorting of CD4+ naive, central memory, regulatory and stem cell-like memory cells. There are a few counts of this clone. Its specificity is not known. Only one base separates this from a far larger clonotype, so it likely reflects a read error. Other DNA sequences in this specimen translate into the identical CDR3. The sequenced sample consisted of central memory CD4+ T cells from blood. This clonotype was obtained from a man aged 25-45 years with type 1 diabetes.

The CDR3 protein is CASSQDKEEKLFF. The DNA for the CDR3 is TGCGCCAGCAGCCAAGATAAGGAAGAAAAACTGTTTTTT. V and J are TRBV4-1 and TRBJ1-4; no firm D call. Germline CDR1 is MGHRA and CDR2 is YSYEKL. Trimming removed 0 bases at V and 8 bases at J, with 7 bases between. The CDR3 length is 13 residues.